Listed below are T cell receptor beta chains from one sample, sequenced in a study of blood T cell repertoires in COVID-19. The assay was immunoSEQ multiplex PCR, and TCRdb's table has in-frame clones only and misses some. The sample has roughly 40,000 clones, 79% seen once. The sequenced material came from peripheral blood. The receptors derive from a woman aged 80 or over with acute or convalescent COVID-19. Each CDR3 is given with its conserved first and last residue. The D gene is left open where the match is weak. A row's size may be missing; if present it is once, few, many or a size class.

D gene: -; J gene: TRBJ2-7; clone size: -; V gene: TRBV21-1; CDR3 protein: CASSLYSYEQYF; CDR3 DNA: TGTGCCAGCAGCTTATACTCCTACGAGCAGTACTTC
D gene: -; J gene: TRBJ1-2; clone size: -; V gene: TRBV30; CDR3 protein: CAWHRDRPYGYTF; CDR3 DNA: TGTGCCTGGCACAGAGACAGGCCCTATGGCTACACCTTC
D gene: -; J gene: TRBJ1-2; clone size: few; V gene: TRBV19; CDR3 protein: CASSTNTGTSYGYTF; CDR3 DNA: TGTGCCAGTAGTACGAATACCGGGACATCCTATGGCTACACCTTC
D gene: -; J gene: TRBJ2-3; clone size: -; V gene: TRBV4-3; CDR3 protein: CASSQEPGADTQYF; CDR3 DNA: TGCGCCAGCAGCCAAGAACCAGGCGCAGATACGCAGTATTTT
D gene: TRBD1; J gene: TRBJ1-2; clone size: -; V gene: TRBV6-5; CDR3 protein: CASSYFLGGDYGYTF; CDR3 DNA: TGTGCCAGCAGTTATTTCTTAGGGGGCGACTATGGCTACACCTTC
D gene: TRBD1; J gene: TRBJ2-2; clone size: -; V gene: TRBV6-5; CDR3 protein: CASAPGGSNTGELFF; CDR3 DNA: TGTGCCAGCGCCCCAGGGGGCTCCAACACCGGGGAGCTGTTTTTT
D gene: -; J gene: TRBJ2-1; clone size: once; V gene: TRBV19; CDR3 protein: CASRPAQQGVTYNEQFF; CDR3 DNA: TGTGCCAGTAGGCCGGCCCAACAAGGGGTTACTTACAATGAGCAGTTCTTC
D gene: TRBD1; J gene: TRBJ1-5; clone size: -; V gene: TRBV5-1; CDR3 protein: CASSSGQGLNQPQHF; CDR3 DNA: TGCGCCAGCAGCTCAGGACAGGGGTTAAATCAGCCCCAGCATTTT
D gene: -; J gene: TRBJ2-4; clone size: -; V gene: TRBV5-1; CDR3 protein: CASSPGEGWDIQYF; CDR3 DNA: TGCGCCAGCTCCCCGGGGGAAGGTTGGGACATTCAGTACTTC
D gene: -; J gene: TRBJ1-1; clone size: -; V gene: TRBV9; CDR3 protein: CASSVPTRHGNTEAFF; CDR3 DNA: TGTGCCAGCAGCGTCCCTACGAGGCATGGGAACACTGAAGCTTTCTTT
D gene: -; J gene: TRBJ2-1; clone size: few; V gene: TRBV15; CDR3 protein: CATSSRWAIEQFF; CDR3 DNA: TGTGCCACCAGCAGCAGATGGGCCATCGAGCAGTTCTTC
D gene: TRBD1; J gene: TRBJ1-2; clone size: -; V gene: TRBV6-5; CDR3 protein: CASSWTGTERTRGYTF; CDR3 DNA: TGTGCCAGCAGTTGGACCGGGACAGAACGAACGAGGGGCTACACCTTC
D gene: -; J gene: TRBJ2-5; clone size: few; V gene: TRBV2; CDR3 protein: CASSEVRGARETQYF; CDR3 DNA: TGTGCCAGCAGCGAAGTGCGGGGCGCCAGAGAGACCCAGTACTTC
D gene: TRBD2; J gene: TRBJ2-2; clone size: -; V gene: TRBV15; CDR3 protein: CATSRDLAGGTGELFF; CDR3 DNA: TGTGCCACCAGCAGAGATCTGGCGGGAGGAACCGGGGAGCTGTTTTTT
D gene: -; J gene: TRBJ2-7; clone size: -; V gene: TRBV27; CDR3 protein: CASSPLGLLYEQYF; CDR3 DNA: TGTGCCAGCAGCCCACTGGGACTCCTCTACGAGCAGTACTTC
D gene: -; J gene: TRBJ2-7; clone size: few; V gene: TRBV3-1/TRBV3-2; CDR3 protein: CASSPLPQGRVQYF; CDR3 DNA: TGTGCCAGCAGCCCTCTTCCGCAGGGCAGGGTGCAGTACTTC
D gene: -; J gene: TRBJ2-7; clone size: -; V gene: TRBV30; CDR3 protein: CAWSEQGYEQYF; CDR3 DNA: TGTGCCTGGAGTGAACAGGGTTACGAGCAGTACTTC
D gene: -; J gene: TRBJ2-7; clone size: -; V gene: TRBV7-2; CDR3 protein: CASSLNRNEQYF; CDR3 DNA: TGTGCCAGCAGCTTAAACAGGAACGAGCAGTACTTC
D gene: -; J gene: TRBJ1-1; clone size: few; V gene: TRBV20-1; CDR3 protein: CSASLNPRAAFF; CDR3 DNA: TGCAGTGCTAGTCTAAACCCGCGAGCGGCTTTCTTT
D gene: TRBD2; J gene: TRBJ2-3; clone size: few; V gene: TRBV10-3; CDR3 protein: CAMGTSGSTDTQYF; CDR3 DNA: TGTGCCATGGGGACTAGCGGGAGCACAGATACGCAGTATTTT
D gene: TRBD1; J gene: TRBJ1-6; clone size: -; V gene: TRBV19; CDR3 protein: CASSTRQGGNSPLHF; CDR3 DNA: TGTGCCAGTAGTACCCGACAGGGAGGTAATTCACCCCTCCACTTT
D gene: TRBD2; J gene: TRBJ2-2; clone size: once; V gene: TRBV27; CDR3 protein: CASSAAGTSLAGELFF; CDR3 DNA: TGTGCCAGCAGTGCCGCCGGGACTAGTTTGGCCGGGGAGCTGTTTTTT
D gene: -; J gene: TRBJ1-6; clone size: -; V gene: TRBV30; CDR3 protein: CAWGTTRNSPLHF; CDR3 DNA: TGTGCCTGGGGGACAACGAGGAATTCACCCCTCCACTTT
D gene: TRBD1; J gene: TRBJ1-2; clone size: -; V gene: TRBV3-1/TRBV3-2; CDR3 protein: CASSPTGQSGGGYTF; CDR3 DNA: TGTGCCAGCAGCCCCACGGGACAGTCTGGAGGGGGCTACACCTTC
D gene: -; J gene: TRBJ1-5; clone size: -; V gene: TRBV19; CDR3 protein: CASSIDIRQPQHF; CDR3 DNA: TGTGCCAGTAGTATTGACATCCGACAGCCCCAGCATTTT
D gene: -; J gene: TRBJ2-7; clone size: -; V gene: TRBV5-5; CDR3 protein: CASSPSGAGPYEQYF; CDR3 DNA: TGTGCCAGCAGCCCAAGCGGTGCGGGTCCCTACGAGCAGTACTTC
D gene: TRBD1; J gene: TRBJ2-7; clone size: -; V gene: TRBV5-5; CDR3 protein: CASSLAVGDRGNEQYF; CDR3 DNA: TGTGCCAGCAGCTTGGCCGTAGGGGACAGGGGAAACGAGCAGTACTTC
D gene: -; J gene: TRBJ2-1; clone size: few; V gene: TRBV24-1; CDR3 protein: CATSDLRVGEAYNEQFF; CDR3 DNA: TGTGCCACCAGTGATTTGCGTGTGGGAGAAGCCTACAATGAGCAGTTCTTC
D gene: -; J gene: TRBJ1-2; clone size: -; V gene: TRBV7-2; CDR3 protein: CASSPRTVGYTF; CDR3 DNA: TGTGCCAGCAGCCCAAGGACAGTGGGCTACACCTTC
D gene: TRBD2; J gene: TRBJ2-7; clone size: -; V gene: TRBV9; CDR3 protein: CASSVGLAGEAEQYF; CDR3 DNA: TGTGCCAGCAGCGTAGGGTTAGCGGGGGAGGCCGAGCAGTACTTC
D gene: -; J gene: TRBJ1-1; clone size: once; V gene: TRBV30; CDR3 protein: CAWSVNQMNTEAFF; CDR3 DNA: TGTGCCTGGAGTGTAAACCAGATGAACACTGAAGCTTTCTTT
D gene: -; J gene: TRBJ1-5; clone size: -; V gene: TRBV27; CDR3 protein: CASSRVGAQGGGNQPQHF; CDR3 DNA: TGTGCCAGCAGCCGCGTCGGCGCCCAGGGAGGCGGAAATCAGCCCCAGCATTTT
D gene: -; J gene: TRBJ2-3; clone size: once; V gene: TRBV7-9; CDR3 protein: CASSPQTRSTQYF; CDR3 DNA: TGTGCCAGCAGCCCTCAGACTAGGTCTACGCAGTATTTT
D gene: -; J gene: TRBJ2-6; clone size: few; V gene: TRBV5-4; CDR3 protein: CASSLRLAGANVLTF; CDR3 DNA: TGTGCCAGCAGTCTACGGTTAGCTGGGGCCAACGTCCTGACTTTC
D gene: TRBD1; J gene: TRBJ1-2; clone size: many; V gene: TRBV27; CDR3 protein: CASRAGTGIGYTF; CDR3 DNA: TGTGCCAGCAGGGCCGGGACAGGGATTGGCTACACCTTC
D gene: -; J gene: TRBJ2-3; clone size: -; V gene: TRBV7-2; CDR3 protein: CASSSYSDTQYF; CDR3 DNA: TGTGCCAGCAGCTCCTACTCGGATACGCAGTATTTT
D gene: -; J gene: TRBJ1-2; clone size: many; V gene: TRBV24-1; CDR3 protein: CATSAKGYYGYTF; CDR3 DNA: TGTGCCACCAGTGCGAAGGGGTACTATGGCTACACCTTC
D gene: -; J gene: TRBJ1-4; clone size: -; V gene: TRBV4-1; CDR3 protein: CASSYGQTNEKLFF; CDR3 DNA: TGCGCCAGCAGTTACGGACAGACTAATGAAAAACTGTTTTTT
D gene: TRBD2; J gene: TRBJ2-1; clone size: -; V gene: TRBV18; CDR3 protein: CASSPVTSGSGSSYNEQFF; CDR3 DNA: TGTGCCAGCTCACCTGTGACTAGCGGGAGCGGTAGCTCCTACAATGAGCAGTTCTTC
D gene: -; J gene: TRBJ2-7; clone size: once; V gene: TRBV5-6; CDR3 protein: CASSLVSTYEQYF; CDR3 DNA: TGTGCCAGCAGCTTGGTTTCAACCTACGAGCAGTACTTC
D gene: -; J gene: TRBJ1-2; clone size: few; V gene: TRBV19; CDR3 protein: CASSGTTLNYGYTF; CDR3 DNA: TGTGCCAGCTCCGGGACAACGCTGAACTATGGCTACACCTTC
D gene: -; J gene: TRBJ1-2; clone size: once; V gene: TRBV1; CDR3 protein: CTSSQAPDRAGYGYTF; CDR3 DNA: TGCACCAGCAGCCAAGCCCCCGACAGGGCGGGCTATGGCTACACCTTC
D gene: -; J gene: TRBJ2-1; clone size: -; V gene: TRBV21-1; CDR3 protein: CASSKVGTSEFF; CDR3 DNA: TGTGCCAGCAGCAAAGTAGGGACTAGCGAGTTCTTC
D gene: TRBD1; J gene: TRBJ1-1; clone size: -; V gene: TRBV18; CDR3 protein: CASSPDRDTEAFF; CDR3 DNA: TGTGCCAGCTCACCTGACAGGGACACTGAAGCTTTCTTT
D gene: -; J gene: TRBJ2-3; clone size: few; V gene: TRBV7-2; CDR3 protein: CASSFSGDTQYF; CDR3 DNA: TGTGCCAGCAGCTTCAGCGGGGATACGCAGTATTTT
D gene: -; J gene: TRBJ2-3; clone size: -; V gene: TRBV11-2; CDR3 protein: CATKRSTLADTQYF; CDR3 DNA: TGTGCCACAAAAAGGAGTACCCTCGCAGATACGCAGTATTTT
D gene: -; J gene: TRBJ1-2; clone size: -; V gene: TRBV9; CDR3 protein: CASSPGGAINYGYTF; CDR3 DNA: TGTGCCAGCAGCCCCGGGGGGGCAATAAACTATGGCTACACCTTC
D gene: -; J gene: TRBJ1-6; clone size: -; V gene: TRBV6-1; CDR3 protein: CASSETRGRNSPLHF; CDR3 DNA: TGTGCCAGCAGTGAAACCAGGGGCCGGAATTCACCCCTCCACTTT
D gene: -; J gene: TRBJ1-6; clone size: once; V gene: TRBV4-1; CDR3 protein: CASSQGGASPLHF; CDR3 DNA: TGCGCCAGCAGCCAAGGCGGGGCTTCACCCCTCCACTTT
D gene: TRBD1; J gene: TRBJ2-5; clone size: few; V gene: TRBV14; CDR3 protein: CASSQGTGRKETQYF; CDR3 DNA: TGTGCCAGCAGCCAAGGGACAGGGCGCAAAGAGACCCAGTACTTC
D gene: -; J gene: TRBJ1-1; clone size: -; V gene: TRBV5-1; CDR3 protein: CASSSGGTEAFF; CDR3 DNA: TGCGCCAGCAGCTCGGGAGGGACCGAAGCTTTCTTT
D gene: -; J gene: TRBJ2-2; clone size: -; V gene: TRBV12-2; CDR3 protein: CASRSPGTSGSDTTGELFF; CDR3 DNA: TGTGCAAGTCGCTCCCCCGGGACTAGCGGGAGTGATACCACCGGGGAGCTGTTTTTT
D gene: -; J gene: TRBJ1-3; clone size: -; V gene: TRBV6-5; CDR3 protein: CASSYSMQGSGNTIYF; CDR3 DNA: TGTGCCAGCAGTTACTCGATGCAGGGGTCTGGAAACACCATATATTTT
D gene: TRBD2; J gene: TRBJ2-5; clone size: -; V gene: TRBV5-1; CDR3 protein: CASSSGAARETQYF; CDR3 DNA: TGCGCCAGCAGTAGCGGGGCAGCACGGGAGACCCAGTACTTC